Listed below are T cell receptor beta chains from one sample, sequenced in a study of memory CD4+ T cells and cytomegalovirus serostatus. TCRdb's table, derived via immunoSEQ multiplex PCR, lists solely in-frame clones and lacks some. This sample carries just under 65,000 clones, more than 70% of them seen once, and the ten largest clones take approximately 0.81%. Sequenced sample: memory CD4+ T cells from blood. The receptors originated from an adult in good health and CMV-seronegative. Both conserved end residues are part of each CDR3. A D gene is named only where the DNA matches it firmly. A row's size may be missing; if present it is once, few, many or a size class.

V gene: TRBV9
J gene: TRBJ1-2
D gene: TRBD1
clone size: -
CDR3 DNA: TGTGCCAGCAGCGTAGGAGGGGGACAGGGGAGGAATGGCTACACCTTC
CDR3 protein: CASSVGGGQGRNGYTF

V gene: TRBV7-3
J gene: TRBJ2-7
D gene: -
clone size: once
CDR3 DNA: TGTGCCAGCAGCTTCGGGCAGGACAGCTCCTACGAGCAGTACTTC
CDR3 protein: CASSFGQDSSYEQYF

V gene: TRBV7-6
J gene: TRBJ2-3
D gene: -
clone size: -
CDR3 DNA: TGTGCCAGCAGCTTAATTGGGAGTACAGATACGCAGTATTTT
CDR3 protein: CASSLIGSTDTQYF

V gene: TRBV9
J gene: TRBJ1-4
D gene: -
clone size: once
CDR3 DNA: TGTGCCAGCAGCGTAGGATCCGATGCGGGACGCGGGGAAAAACTGTTTTTT
CDR3 protein: CASSVGSDAGRGEKLFF

V gene: TRBV30
J gene: TRBJ1-5
D gene: TRBD1
clone size: -
CDR3 DNA: TGTGCCTGGAGTGTAGGTGGGACAGGGGACCAGCCCCAGCATTTT
CDR3 protein: CAWSVGGTGDQPQHF

V gene: TRBV30
J gene: TRBJ1-6
D gene: -
clone size: -
CDR3 DNA: TGTGCCTGGAGTGTACAGGGTTCCTCACCCCTCCACTTT
CDR3 protein: CAWSVQGSSPLHF

V gene: TRBV11-2
J gene: TRBJ2-2
D gene: -
clone size: -
CDR3 DNA: TGTGCCAGCAGCTTAAATTTGGACCGCGCGAACACCGGGGAGCTGTTTTTT
CDR3 protein: CASSLNLDRANTGELFF

V gene: TRBV11-3
J gene: TRBJ1-5
D gene: TRBD1
clone size: once
CDR3 DNA: TGTGCCAGCAGCCTACAGGGGAGGGATCAGCCCCAGCATTTT
CDR3 protein: CASSLQGRDQPQHF

V gene: TRBV19
J gene: TRBJ1-2
D gene: -
clone size: -
CDR3 DNA: TGTGCCAGTAGCAACTCACAGATCCCTAACTATGGCTACACCTTC
CDR3 protein: CASSNSQIPNYGYTF

V gene: TRBV7-2
J gene: TRBJ1-2
D gene: -
clone size: -
CDR3 DNA: TGTGCCAGCAGCAGAAACGAGTCCCCGGCCACCTTC
CDR3 protein: CASSRNESPATF

V gene: TRBV25-1
J gene: TRBJ2-1
D gene: -
clone size: once
CDR3 DNA: TGTGCCAGCAGTGAGCGGGGCCGGGGGTACAATGAGCAGTTCTTC
CDR3 protein: CASSERGRGYNEQFF

V gene: TRBV7-2
J gene: TRBJ2-1
D gene: -
clone size: -
CDR3 DNA: TGTGCCAGCAGCTATTCCGGGACAAATAATGAGCAGTTCTTC
CDR3 protein: CASSYSGTNNEQFF

V gene: TRBV30
J gene: TRBJ2-7
D gene: -
clone size: -
CDR3 DNA: TGTGCCTGCTTTGCCGTACGGGAGCAGTACTTC
CDR3 protein: CACFAVREQYF

V gene: TRBV6-6
J gene: TRBJ2-1
D gene: -
clone size: -
CDR3 DNA: TGTGCCAGCAGTTACATCTTCGGGGCCGCCTACAATGAGCAGTTCTTC
CDR3 protein: CASSYIFGAAYNEQFF

V gene: TRBV9
J gene: TRBJ1-1
D gene: TRBD1
clone size: -
CDR3 DNA: TGTGCCAGCAGCGTAGAAGGGGGCAAGAACACTGAAGCTTTCTTT
CDR3 protein: CASSVEGGKNTEAFF

V gene: TRBV6-5
J gene: TRBJ1-6
D gene: -
clone size: -
CDR3 DNA: TGTGCCAGCAGTTACGCTCGTGGTTCACCCCTCCACTTT
CDR3 protein: CASSYARGSPLHF

V gene: TRBV7-2
J gene: TRBJ1-5
D gene: -
clone size: -
CDR3 DNA: TGTGCCAGCAGCTCGGGAGATCCCAATCAGCCCCAGCATTTT
CDR3 protein: CASSSGDPNQPQHF

V gene: TRBV4-2
J gene: TRBJ2-7
D gene: TRBD1
clone size: few
CDR3 DNA: TGTGCCAGCAGCCAATTAGACAGGGGTCCCCACGAGCAGTACTTC
CDR3 protein: CASSQLDRGPHEQYF

V gene: TRBV5-6
J gene: TRBJ1-2
D gene: -
clone size: few
CDR3 DNA: TGTGCCAGCAGCTTGGCCTTGGGGTCCCGTCGGGGCTACACCTTC
CDR3 protein: CASSLALGSRRGYTF

V gene: TRBV9
J gene: TRBJ1-4
D gene: -
clone size: -
CDR3 DNA: TGTGCCAGCAGCGTAGGGAGGGGTTCGGTTAATGAAAAACTGTTTTTT
CDR3 protein: CASSVGRGSVNEKLFF

V gene: TRBV19
J gene: TRBJ2-1
D gene: TRBD2
clone size: -
CDR3 DNA: TGTGCCAGTAGTTCGGGACTAGCGGGAACTGAGCAGTTCTTC
CDR3 protein: CASSSGLAGTEQFF

V gene: TRBV7-8
J gene: TRBJ1-5
D gene: -
clone size: -
CDR3 DNA: TGTGCCAGCAGCTTAGAAGATAGCAATCAGCCCCAGCATTTT
CDR3 protein: CASSLEDSNQPQHF

V gene: TRBV28
J gene: TRBJ1-5
D gene: -
clone size: -
CDR3 DNA: TGTGCCAGCAGTGGCGGCGGGGGTGGGGATCAGCCCCAGCATTTT
CDR3 protein: CASSGGGGGDQPQHF

V gene: TRBV6-6
J gene: TRBJ2-7
D gene: -
clone size: -
CDR3 DNA: TGTGCCAGCAGTTACAGGGCAGGGTACTACGAGCAGTACTTC
CDR3 protein: CASSYRAGYYEQYF

V gene: TRBV5-1
J gene: TRBJ1-2
D gene: -
clone size: -
CDR3 DNA: TGCGCCAGCAGCTTGGATGCGGGGCCCTTCTATGGCTACACCTTC
CDR3 protein: CASSLDAGPFYGYTF

V gene: TRBV7-2
J gene: TRBJ1-4
D gene: -
clone size: -
CDR3 DNA: TGTGCCAGCAGCTTAGGCGGGAGAGAAAAACTGTTTTTT
CDR3 protein: CASSLGGREKLFF

V gene: TRBV7-9
J gene: TRBJ2-7
D gene: -
clone size: -
CDR3 DNA: TGTGCCAGCAGCCCTGCACTGGCCTACGAGCAGTACTTC
CDR3 protein: CASSPALAYEQYF

V gene: TRBV7-9
J gene: TRBJ1-2
D gene: -
clone size: -
CDR3 DNA: TGTGCCAGCAGCCCCTCGACAGACCACCTTTCCCTTGACTATGGCTACACCTTC
CDR3 protein: CASSPSTDHLSLDYGYTF

V gene: TRBV5-1
J gene: TRBJ1-5
D gene: -
clone size: -
CDR3 DNA: TGCGCCAGCAGCTTTGGGGGCACAGAGGGCAATCAGCCCCAGCATTTT
CDR3 protein: CASSFGGTEGNQPQHF

V gene: TRBV7-2
J gene: TRBJ1-3
D gene: -
clone size: -
CDR3 DNA: TGTGCCAGCAGCTCCGATGGGGTATCGTCTGGAAACACCATATATTTT
CDR3 protein: CASSSDGVSSGNTIYF

V gene: TRBV28
J gene: TRBJ1-1
D gene: TRBD1
clone size: -
CDR3 DNA: TGTGCCAGCACCTCGGGACAGGGGGCTTTCACTGAAGCTTTCTTT
CDR3 protein: CASTSGQGAFTEAFF

V gene: TRBV7-2
J gene: TRBJ1-5
D gene: -
clone size: once
CDR3 DNA: TGTGCCAGCAGCCCAACCTGGGGAGGTCAGCCCCAGCATTTT
CDR3 protein: CASSPTWGGQPQHF

V gene: TRBV7-9
J gene: TRBJ2-1
D gene: -
clone size: few
CDR3 DNA: TGTGCCAGCAGCCCAGGATTCTACAATGAGCAGTTCTTC
CDR3 protein: CASSPGFYNEQFF

V gene: TRBV5-4
J gene: TRBJ2-1
D gene: TRBD1
clone size: -
CDR3 DNA: TGTGCCAGCAGCTCTAAGCGACAGGGCCCCTACAATGAGCAGTTCTTC
CDR3 protein: CASSSKRQGPYNEQFF

V gene: TRBV19
J gene: TRBJ2-1
D gene: TRBD2
clone size: -
CDR3 DNA: TGTGCCAGTAGTGTCTGGACTAGCCCTAATGAGCAGTTCTTC
CDR3 protein: CASSVWTSPNEQFF

V gene: TRBV30
J gene: TRBJ1-3
D gene: -
clone size: -
CDR3 DNA: TGTGCCTGGAGCGCTTCTGGAAACACCATATATTTT
CDR3 protein: CAWSASGNTIYF

V gene: TRBV5-1
J gene: TRBJ1-4
D gene: TRBD1
clone size: -
CDR3 DNA: TGCGCCAGCAGCCCGACAGGGTTTAATGAAAAACTGTTTTTT
CDR3 protein: CASSPTGFNEKLFF

V gene: TRBV7-9
J gene: TRBJ2-1
D gene: TRBD1
clone size: many
CDR3 DNA: TGTGCCAGCAGCCTCCGACAGGGTGCCTACAATGAGCAGTTCTTC
CDR3 protein: CASSLRQGAYNEQFF

V gene: TRBV6-1
J gene: TRBJ2-7
D gene: TRBD1
clone size: -
CDR3 DNA: TGTGCCAGCACCGGAGACAGGGCCTACCCACCCCAGTTC
CDR3 protein: CASTGDRAYPPQF

V gene: TRBV30
J gene: TRBJ2-5
D gene: TRBD1
clone size: -
CDR3 DNA: TGTGCCTGGAGTAAGGGACAGGGGATATCGAAGACCCAGTACTTC
CDR3 protein: CAWSKGQGISKTQYF

V gene: TRBV19
J gene: TRBJ2-7
D gene: TRBD1
clone size: -
CDR3 DNA: TGTGCCAGTAGTCCCCGGGACAGGGGGGTCCACGAGCAGTACTTC
CDR3 protein: CASSPRDRGVHEQYF

V gene: TRBV29-1
J gene: TRBJ2-5
D gene: -
clone size: -
CDR3 DNA: TGCAGCGTTGCAGTACAGGGCCAAGAGACCCAGTACTTC
CDR3 protein: CSVAVQGQETQYF

V gene: TRBV4-3
J gene: TRBJ1-5
D gene: -
clone size: -
CDR3 DNA: TGCGCCAGCAGCCAAGATGAGGGCCAGCCCCAGCATTTT
CDR3 protein: CASSQDEGQPQHF

V gene: TRBV7-7
J gene: TRBJ2-5
D gene: -
clone size: -
CDR3 DNA: TGTGCTAGCAGCCAGACACTACAAGAGACCCAGTACTTC
CDR3 protein: CASSQTLQETQYF

V gene: TRBV6-5
J gene: TRBJ1-2
D gene: -
clone size: -
CDR3 DNA: TGTGCCAGCACCAAGACCGGGACCGTCTATGGCTACACCTTC
CDR3 protein: CASTKTGTVYGYTF

V gene: TRBV6-6
J gene: TRBJ1-1
D gene: TRBD1
clone size: -
CDR3 DNA: TGTGCCAGCAGTCTGGACAGGGGGCTGACTGAAGCTTTCTTT
CDR3 protein: CASSLDRGLTEAFF

V gene: TRBV9
J gene: TRBJ2-5
D gene: -
clone size: -
CDR3 DNA: TGTGCCAGCAGCGTAGGGCTAGCCGCCGAGACCCAGTACTTC
CDR3 protein: CASSVGLAAETQYF

V gene: TRBV4-3
J gene: TRBJ2-5
D gene: -
clone size: -
CDR3 DNA: TGCGCCAGCAGCCAAGAGAAAGGGGGGGCTCGGGAGACCCAGTACTTC
CDR3 protein: CASSQEKGGARETQYF

V gene: TRBV27
J gene: TRBJ2-3
D gene: -
clone size: -
CDR3 DNA: TGTGCCAGCAGCCGAAAGCAGACAGGCGTTAGCACAGATACGCAGTATTTT
CDR3 protein: CASSRKQTGVSTDTQYF

V gene: TRBV19
J gene: TRBJ2-7
D gene: -
clone size: -
CDR3 DNA: TGTGCCAGTAGTCGGGACGACGGACCTGCATGGGAGCAGTACTTC
CDR3 protein: CASSRDDGPAWEQYF

V gene: TRBV5-1
J gene: TRBJ2-7
D gene: TRBD2
clone size: -
CDR3 DNA: TGCGCCAGCAGCTACCAAGGACTAGCGGGAGGAGCCTACGAGCAGTACTTC
CDR3 protein: CASSYQGLAGGAYEQYF

V gene: TRBV28
J gene: TRBJ1-1
D gene: -
clone size: -
CDR3 DNA: TGTGCCAGCAGTTTTGGGGGCCTGCCTGAAGCTTTCTTT
CDR3 protein: CASSFGGLPEAFF

V gene: TRBV18
J gene: TRBJ1-1
D gene: -
clone size: -
CDR3 DNA: TGTGCCAGCTCACCGAATCAACAGGGACACCTGAACACTGAAGCTTTCTTT
CDR3 protein: CASSPNQQGHLNTEAFF

V gene: TRBV10-1
J gene: TRBJ2-7
D gene: -
clone size: -
CDR3 DNA: TGCGCCAGCGGAGGCTACGAGCAGTACTTC
CDR3 protein: CASGGYEQYF

V gene: TRBV5-6
J gene: TRBJ2-5
D gene: -
clone size: once
CDR3 DNA: TGTGCCAGCAGCTTTGGAGGGAACCAAGAGACCCAGTACTTC
CDR3 protein: CASSFGGNQETQYF

V gene: TRBV9
J gene: TRBJ2-7
D gene: -
clone size: -
CDR3 DNA: TGTGCCAGCAGCGTAGCTACCGGGGAACCCTACGAGCAGTACTTC
CDR3 protein: CASSVATGEPYEQYF

V gene: TRBV7-9
J gene: TRBJ2-3
D gene: -
clone size: -
CDR3 DNA: TGTGCCAGCAGCACGGGTGGCATAGCCGCCACAGATACGCAGTATTTT
CDR3 protein: CASSTGGIAATDTQYF

V gene: TRBV7-3
J gene: TRBJ2-7
D gene: -
clone size: once
CDR3 DNA: TGTGCCAGCAGCTTAATGCAGGGTGGAGGTTACGAGCAGTACTTC
CDR3 protein: CASSLMQGGGYEQYF